This record covers a single T cell receptor (beta chain). These data belong to a study of blood T cell repertoires in COVID-19. Study summary: The United States, Italy and Spain provided the acute and convalescent COVID-19 samples. From T cells, B-cell-depleted T cells, or PBMCs came the material, which was cDNA or gDNA.

In the authors' methods: Nucleated cell counts were estimated from reference gene primer amplification. Method: immunoSEQ multiplex PCR; TCRdb's copy keeps in-frame clones and lacks some. The V and J calls and clone size were taken over from that table, and D and trimming were inferred from the DNA. The table records approximately 23,000 clones, roughly 88% of them present only once. Per germline, CDR1 LGHDT and CDR2 YNNKEL (reference sequence). V dropped 2 bases and J dropped 4 bases, with 9 bases sitting between them. The CDR3 consists of 14 residues. Sequencing input: peripheral blood. V gene TRBV3-1 (or the pseudogene TRBV3-2) combines with J gene TRBJ1-5; no reliable D call. The sequence was obtained from a man aged 65-85 years with acute or convalescent COVID-19. CDR3 nucleotide sequence: TGTGCCAGCAGCCAAAATGGCCGTAATCAGCCCCAGCATTTT. Residues: CASSQNGRNQPQHF.